This T cell receptor beta chain comes out of a study of T-cell reconstitution after alpha-beta-depleted transplantation in children. TCRbeta library preparation incorporated unique molecular identifiers. TCRdb ran MiXCR on the PCR reads and lists one entry per CDR3 protein. Here the sample spans 640,000 or so distinct CDR3 sequences, roughly 17% being singletons. This CDR3 has 13 residues. Trimming removed 4 bases at V and 3 bases at J, with 13 bases between. The germline V gene encodes CDR1 GTSNPN and CDR2 SVGIG (reference sequence). The chain employs TRBV30 and TRBJ2-7, with a weak D call TRBD2 (6 bases). The source is a human donor who donated a stem cell graft to a child with acute myeloid leukemia. The sequences come from PBMCs from the stem cell graft donor, collected from the stem cell graft. The CDR3: CAWTAGPGYEQYF. CDR3 DNA: TGTGCCTGGACGGCGGGACCAGGCTACGAGCAGTACTTC.